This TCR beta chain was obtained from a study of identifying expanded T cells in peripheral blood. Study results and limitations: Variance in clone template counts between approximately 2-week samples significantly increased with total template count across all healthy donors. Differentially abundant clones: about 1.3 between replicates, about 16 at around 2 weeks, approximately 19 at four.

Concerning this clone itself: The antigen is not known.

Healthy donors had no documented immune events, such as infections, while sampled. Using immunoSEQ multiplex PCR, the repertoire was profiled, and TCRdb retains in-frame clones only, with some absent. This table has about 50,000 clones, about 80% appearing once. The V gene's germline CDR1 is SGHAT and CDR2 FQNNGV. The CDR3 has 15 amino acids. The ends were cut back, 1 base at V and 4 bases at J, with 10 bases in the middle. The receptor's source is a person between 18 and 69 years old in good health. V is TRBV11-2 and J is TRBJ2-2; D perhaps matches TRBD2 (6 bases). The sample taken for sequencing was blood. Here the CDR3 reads CASSLVVGGTGELFF. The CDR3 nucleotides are TGTGCCAGCAGCTTAGTTGTGGGGGGCACCGGGGAGCTGTTTTTT.